The present entry profiles one T cell receptor (beta chain) with its context. The antigen remains unidentified. This record comes from a study of monozygotic twins with inflammatory bowel disease. Germline V gene data show CDR1 as SGHRS and CDR2 as YFSETQ. The CDR3 runs to 19 residues. Broader study findings: Nothing supported a single strong signal or clonotype that was associated with IBD. In patient repertoires, differing immunosuppressive treatments may have added some variability.

Blood was collected, around 2.7 ml per donor. Eight separate reactions per sample yielded the cDNA. TCRdb processed the 5' RACE reads again and assigns one entry to each CDR3 protein, with no DNA. The table lists approximately 390,000 distinct CDR3 sequences, with around 2.5% in the top ten. The sample comprised blood. The chain links TRBV5-1 to TRBJ2-5; TCRdb returns TRBD2, unconfirmable since there is no DNA. The sequence was obtained from a human donor with ulcerative colitis or Crohn's disease, or a healthy co-twin of an affected twin (not recorded which). This CDR3 is CASSLASVGLALPRETQYF.